One T cell receptor beta chain is described in this entry. Its target is unknown. Assay used: immunoSEQ multiplex PCR; TCRdb lists only in-frame clones, some missing. Of roughly 100,000 clones listed, just under 95% were seen once; the top ten hold approximately 2.2%. Germline V gene lookup returns CDR1 LNHDA and CDR2 SQIVND (reference sequence). V was pared by 6 bases and J by 2 bases, with 8 bases between. This CDR3 contains 13 residues. The data originate from a study of T cell responses to AZD1222 COVID-19 vaccine. Whole-study results and caveats: Spike-specific TCRs gained breadth and depth after people received two AZD1222 doses.

The chain employs TRBV19 and TRBJ2-1, with D tentatively TRBD1 (6 bases). The starting material was peripheral blood, obtained on day 0 of AZD1222 vaccination. This TCR came from an adult in good health. For the CDR3, the DNA is TGTGCCAGTAGCCGGGACACCTACAATGAGCAGTTCTTC. It encodes CASSRDTYNEQFF.